These 4 T cell receptor beta chains were sequenced from one sample in a study of beta chain features in type 1 diabetes. Isolated RNA was reverse transcribed in full, so expressed TCRB transcripts were sequenced. Repertoires were generated with immunoSEQ multiplex PCR, while TCRdb's copy carries only in-frame clones and drops some. This table has 500,000 to 700,000 clones, 15% to 17% appearing once. Sequenced: naive CD4+ T cells from blood. All receptors come from a man between 18 and 35 years old in good health.

The V gene is TRBV7-6, the J gene TRBJ1-5; unclear D gene. Germline-derived CDR1 and CDR2 are SGHVS and FNYEAQ. Trimming left V 1 base short and J 0 bases short, with 10 bases between. This CDR3 is 16 amino acids long. This CDR3 reads CASSLEVGDSNQPQHF. DNA for the CDR3: TGTGCCAGCAGCTTAGAGGTAGGAGATAGCAATCAGCCCCAGCATTTT. The variable domain in full, completed from reference TRBV7-6 and TRBJ1-5, reads GAGVSQSPRYKVTKRGQDVALRCDPISGHVSLYWYRQALGQGPEFLTYFNYEAQQDKSGLPNDRFSAERPEGSISTLTIQRTEQRDSAMYRCASSLEVGDSNQPQHFGDGTRLSIL.

This rearrangement joins TRBV10-3 to TRBJ2-5, with D perhaps matching TRBD2 (6 bases). Trimming removed 4 bases at V and 2 bases at J, with 8 bases between. In germline, CDR1 is ENHRY, CDR2 SYGVKD. The CDR3 runs 13 residues. In DNA form, the CDR3 reads TGTGCCATCAGTGCCCGGGGGCAAGAGACCCAGTACTTC. It yields the protein CAISARGQETQYF.

CDR3 sequence (DNA): TGCGCCAGCAGCTTGCCCCAGGGGGCGCGAGGCTACACCTTC. Residues: CASSLPQGARGYTF. This chain joins TRBV5-1 and TRBJ1-2, with 8 bases that match TRBD1. There are 14 residues in the CDR3. The germline V gene encodes CDR1 SGHRS and CDR2 YFSETQ. Trimming at V came to 1 base and at J to 8 bases, leaving 7 bases not matched to a gene.

This clone was counted a few times. V gene TRBV30 combines with J gene TRBJ2-3; weak D call: TRBD1 (5 bases). Trimming removed 3 bases from V and 0 bases from J, with 7 bases in between. The CDR3 extends over 13 amino acids. The germline V gene encodes CDR1 GTSNPN and CDR2 SVGIG (reference sequence). CDR3 loop: CAWRQASTDTQYF. In nucleotides, the CDR3 is TGTGCCTGGAGACAGGCTAGCACAGATACGCAGTATTTT.